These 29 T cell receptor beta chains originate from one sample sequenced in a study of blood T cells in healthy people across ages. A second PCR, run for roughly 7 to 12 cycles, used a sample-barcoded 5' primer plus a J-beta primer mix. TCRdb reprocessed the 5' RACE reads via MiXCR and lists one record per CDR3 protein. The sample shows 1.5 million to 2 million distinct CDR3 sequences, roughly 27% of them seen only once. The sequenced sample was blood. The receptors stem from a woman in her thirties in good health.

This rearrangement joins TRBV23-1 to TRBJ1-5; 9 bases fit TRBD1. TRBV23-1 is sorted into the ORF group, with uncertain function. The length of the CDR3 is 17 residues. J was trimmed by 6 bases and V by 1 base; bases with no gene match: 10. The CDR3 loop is CASSQYPTGGISQPQHF. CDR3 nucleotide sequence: TGCGCCAGCAGTCAATACCCGACAGGGGGGATAAGTCAGCCCCAGCATTTT.

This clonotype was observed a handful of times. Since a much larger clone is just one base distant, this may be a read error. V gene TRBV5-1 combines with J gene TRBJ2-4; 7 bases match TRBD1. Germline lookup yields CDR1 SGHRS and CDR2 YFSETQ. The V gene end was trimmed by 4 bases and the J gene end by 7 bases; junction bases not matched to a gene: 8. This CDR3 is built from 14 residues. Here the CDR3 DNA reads TGCGCCAGCAGCCTCGACAGGGCTGGGAACATTCAGTACTTC. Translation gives CASSLDRAGNIQYF.

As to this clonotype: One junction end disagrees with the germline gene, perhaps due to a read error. In DNA, the CDR3 is TGTGCCAACAGCTTGATAGAAATCTATGGCTACACCTTC. Translated: CANSLIEIYGYTF. The V call is TRBV5-5, the J call TRBJ1-2; D not resolved. This CDR3 is built from 13 residues. Germline CDR1 and CDR2: SGHKS and YYEKEE (reference sequence).

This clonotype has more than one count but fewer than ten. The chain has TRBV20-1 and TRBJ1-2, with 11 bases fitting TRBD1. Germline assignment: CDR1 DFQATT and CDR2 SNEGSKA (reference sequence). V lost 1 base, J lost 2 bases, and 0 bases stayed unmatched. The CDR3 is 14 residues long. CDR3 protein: CSARGDRGNYGYTF. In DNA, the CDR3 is TGCAGTGCTAGAGGGGACAGGGGGAACTATGGCTACACCTTC.

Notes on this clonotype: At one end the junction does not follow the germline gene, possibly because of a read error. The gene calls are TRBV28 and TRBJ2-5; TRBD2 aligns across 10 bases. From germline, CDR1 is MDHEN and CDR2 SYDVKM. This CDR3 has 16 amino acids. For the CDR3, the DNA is TGTGCCCGCAGTTCCCCGGGACTAGCGTTGATGGAGACCCAGTACTTC. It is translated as CARSSPGLALMETQYF. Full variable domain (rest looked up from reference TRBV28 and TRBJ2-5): DVKVTQSSRYLVKRTGEKVFLECVQDMDHENMFWYRQDPGLGLRLIYFSYDVKMKEKGDIPEGYSVSREKKERFSLILESASTNQTSMYLCARSSPGLALMETQYFGPGTRLLVL.

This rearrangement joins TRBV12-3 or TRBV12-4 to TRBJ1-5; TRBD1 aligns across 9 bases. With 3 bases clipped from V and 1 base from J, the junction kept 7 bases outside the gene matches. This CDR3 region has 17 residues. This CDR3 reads CASSFDRGIRSNQPQHF. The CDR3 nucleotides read TGTGCCAGCAGTTTTGACAGGGGGATTAGGAGCAATCAGCCCCAGCATTTT.

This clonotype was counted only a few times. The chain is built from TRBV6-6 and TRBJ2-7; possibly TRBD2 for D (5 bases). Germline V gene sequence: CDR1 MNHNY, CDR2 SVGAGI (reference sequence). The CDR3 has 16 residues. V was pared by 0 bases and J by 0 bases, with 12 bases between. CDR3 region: CASSYSRGSSSYEQYF. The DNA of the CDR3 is TGTGCCAGCAGTTACTCCCGAGGGAGCTCCTCCTACGAGCAGTACTTC.

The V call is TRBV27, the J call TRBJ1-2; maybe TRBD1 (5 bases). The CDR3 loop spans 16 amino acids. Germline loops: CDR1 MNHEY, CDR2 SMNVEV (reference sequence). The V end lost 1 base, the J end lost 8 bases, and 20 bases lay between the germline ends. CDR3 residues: CASSLFASWGSGGYTF. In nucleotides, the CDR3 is TGTGCCAGCAGTTTATTCGCGAGCTGGGGGTCAGGGGGCTACACCTTC.

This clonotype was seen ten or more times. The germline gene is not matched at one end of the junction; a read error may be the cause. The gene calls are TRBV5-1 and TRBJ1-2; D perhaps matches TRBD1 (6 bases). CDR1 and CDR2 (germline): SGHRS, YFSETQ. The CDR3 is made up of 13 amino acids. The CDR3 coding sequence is TGTGCCAGCTCACTCGGACAGAGCTATGGCTACACCTTC. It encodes CASSLGQSYGYTF.

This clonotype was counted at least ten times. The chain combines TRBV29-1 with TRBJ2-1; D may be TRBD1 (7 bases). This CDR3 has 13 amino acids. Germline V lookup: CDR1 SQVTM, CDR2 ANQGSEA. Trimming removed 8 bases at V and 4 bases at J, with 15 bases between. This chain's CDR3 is CSMGGQNYNEQFF. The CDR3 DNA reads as TGCAGCATGGGGGGACAGAATTACAATGAGCAGTTCTTC.

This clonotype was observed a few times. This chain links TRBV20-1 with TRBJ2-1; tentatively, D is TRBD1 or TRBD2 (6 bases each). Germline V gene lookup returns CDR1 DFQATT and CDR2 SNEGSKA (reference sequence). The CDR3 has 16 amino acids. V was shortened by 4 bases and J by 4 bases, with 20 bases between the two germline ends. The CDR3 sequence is CSANIKPRRGYNEQFF. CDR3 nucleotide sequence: TGCAGTGCTAACATTAAGCCCAGGAGGGGGTACAATGAGCAGTTCTTC.

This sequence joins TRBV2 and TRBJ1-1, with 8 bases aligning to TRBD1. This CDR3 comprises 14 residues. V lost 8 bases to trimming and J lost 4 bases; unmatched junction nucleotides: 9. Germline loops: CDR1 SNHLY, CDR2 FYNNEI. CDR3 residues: CASAMSTGATEAFF. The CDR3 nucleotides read TGTGCCAGCGCGATGTCGACAGGGGCCACTGAAGCTTTCTTT.

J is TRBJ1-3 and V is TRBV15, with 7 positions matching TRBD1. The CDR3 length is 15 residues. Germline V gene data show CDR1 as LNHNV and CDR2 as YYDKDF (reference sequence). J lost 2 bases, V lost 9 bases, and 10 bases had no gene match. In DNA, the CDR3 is TGTGCCACAGATTCCGACAGGGAGGCTGGAAACACCATATATTTT. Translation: CATDSDREAGNTIYF. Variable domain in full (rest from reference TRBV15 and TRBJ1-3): DAMVIQNPRYQVTQFGKPVTLSCSQTLNHNVMYWYQQKSSQAPKLLFHYYDKDFNNEADTPDNFQSRRPNTSFCFLDIRSPGLGDTAMYLCATDSDREAGNTIYFGEGSWLTVV.

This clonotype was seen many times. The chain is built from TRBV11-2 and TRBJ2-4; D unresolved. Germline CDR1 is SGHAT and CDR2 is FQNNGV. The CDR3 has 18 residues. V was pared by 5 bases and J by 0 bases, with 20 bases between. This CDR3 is CASSHLIRETLAKNIQYF. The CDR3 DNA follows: TGTGCCAGCAGCCACTTAATCCGAGAGACTCTAGCCAAAAACATTCAGTACTTC. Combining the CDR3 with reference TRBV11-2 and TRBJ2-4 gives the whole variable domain EAGVAQSPRYKIIEKRQSVAFWCNPISGHATLYWYQQILGQGPKLLIQFQNNGVVDDSQLPKDRFSAERLKGVDSTLKIQPAKLEDSAVYLCASSHLIRETLAKNIQYFGAGTRLSVL.

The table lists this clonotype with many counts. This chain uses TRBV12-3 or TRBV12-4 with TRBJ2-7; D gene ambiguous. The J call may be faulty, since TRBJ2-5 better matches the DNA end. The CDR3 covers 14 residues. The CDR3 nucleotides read TGTGCCAGCAGTTTGGCTCTCTCTCTGGGGACCCAGTACTTC. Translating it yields CASSLALSLGTQYF.

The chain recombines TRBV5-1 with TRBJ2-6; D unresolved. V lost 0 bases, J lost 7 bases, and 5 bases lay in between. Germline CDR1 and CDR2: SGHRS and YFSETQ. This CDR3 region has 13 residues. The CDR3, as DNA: TGCGCCAGCAGCTTGGGAGAAGCCAACGTCCTGACTTTC. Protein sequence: CASSLGEANVLTF.

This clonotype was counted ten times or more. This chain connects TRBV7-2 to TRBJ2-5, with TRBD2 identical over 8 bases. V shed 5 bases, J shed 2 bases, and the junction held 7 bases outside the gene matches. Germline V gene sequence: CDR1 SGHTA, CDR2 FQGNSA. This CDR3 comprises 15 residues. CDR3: CASSLGGRWQETQYF. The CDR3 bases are TGTGCCAGCAGCCTAGGCGGGAGGTGGCAAGAGACCCAGTACTTC.

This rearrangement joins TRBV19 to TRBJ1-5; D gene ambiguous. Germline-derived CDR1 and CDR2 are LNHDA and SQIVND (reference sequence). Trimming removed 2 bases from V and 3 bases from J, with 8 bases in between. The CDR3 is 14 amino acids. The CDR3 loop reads CASSITGDNQPQHF. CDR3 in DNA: TGTGCCAGTAGTATAACCGGGGACAATCAGCCCCAGCATTTT.

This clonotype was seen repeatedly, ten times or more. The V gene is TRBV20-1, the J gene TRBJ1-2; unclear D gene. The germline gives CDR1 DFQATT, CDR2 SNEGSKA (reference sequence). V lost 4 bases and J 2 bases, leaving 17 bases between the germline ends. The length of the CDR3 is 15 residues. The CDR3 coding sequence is TGCAGTGCTACCCGCTCGGCCAATATAAACTATGGCTACACCTTC. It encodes CSATRSANINYGYTF.

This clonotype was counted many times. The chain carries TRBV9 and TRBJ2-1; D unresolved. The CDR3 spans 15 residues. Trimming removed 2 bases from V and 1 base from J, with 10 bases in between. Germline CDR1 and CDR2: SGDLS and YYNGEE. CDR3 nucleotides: TGTGCCAGCAGCGTTGGCGGCCTTTCCTACAATGAGCAGTTCTTC. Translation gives CASSVGGLSYNEQFF.

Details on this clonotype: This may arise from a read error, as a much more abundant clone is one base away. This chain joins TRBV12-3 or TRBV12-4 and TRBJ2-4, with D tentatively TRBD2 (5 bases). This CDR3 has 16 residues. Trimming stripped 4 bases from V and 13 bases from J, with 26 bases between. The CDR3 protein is CASSSDSFDPSNEQYF. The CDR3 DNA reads TGTGCCAGCAGTTCGGACTCCTTTGACCCTAGCAATGAGCAGTACTTC.

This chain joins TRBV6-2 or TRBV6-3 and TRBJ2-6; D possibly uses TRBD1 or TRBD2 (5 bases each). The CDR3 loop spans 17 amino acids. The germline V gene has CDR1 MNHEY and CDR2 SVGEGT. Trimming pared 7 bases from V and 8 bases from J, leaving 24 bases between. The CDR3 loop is CASTSALGDPGTNVLTF. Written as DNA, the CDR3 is TGTGCCAGCACCTCGGCCCTCGGGGATCCAGGGACCAACGTCCTGACTTTC.

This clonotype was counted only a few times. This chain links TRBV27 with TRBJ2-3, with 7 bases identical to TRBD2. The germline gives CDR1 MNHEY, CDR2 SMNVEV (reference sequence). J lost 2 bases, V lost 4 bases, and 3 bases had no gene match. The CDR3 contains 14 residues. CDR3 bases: TGTGCCAGCAGTTCAGCGGGGTTCACAGATACGCAGTATTTT. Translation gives CASSSAGFTDTQYF.

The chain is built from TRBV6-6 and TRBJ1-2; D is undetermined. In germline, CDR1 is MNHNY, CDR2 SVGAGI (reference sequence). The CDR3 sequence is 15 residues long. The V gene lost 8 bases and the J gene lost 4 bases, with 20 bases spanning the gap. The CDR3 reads CASGPQSGRVYGYTF. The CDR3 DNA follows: TGTGCCAGCGGTCCGCAGTCTGGAAGAGTCTATGGCTACACCTTC.

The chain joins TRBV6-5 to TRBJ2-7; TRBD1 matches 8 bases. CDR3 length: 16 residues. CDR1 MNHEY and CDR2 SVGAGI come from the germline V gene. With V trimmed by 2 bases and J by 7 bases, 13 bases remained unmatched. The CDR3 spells CASSYSRGQGAKEQYF. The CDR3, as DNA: TGTGCCAGCAGTTACAGTCGTGGGCAGGGGGCGAAAGAGCAGTACTTC.

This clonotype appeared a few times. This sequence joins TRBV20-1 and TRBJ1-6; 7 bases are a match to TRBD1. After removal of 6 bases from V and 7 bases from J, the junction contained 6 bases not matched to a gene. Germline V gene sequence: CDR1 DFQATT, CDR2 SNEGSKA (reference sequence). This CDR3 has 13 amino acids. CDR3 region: CSAGQADNSPLHF. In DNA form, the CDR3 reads TGCAGTGCAGGACAGGCGGACAATTCACCCCTCCACTTT.

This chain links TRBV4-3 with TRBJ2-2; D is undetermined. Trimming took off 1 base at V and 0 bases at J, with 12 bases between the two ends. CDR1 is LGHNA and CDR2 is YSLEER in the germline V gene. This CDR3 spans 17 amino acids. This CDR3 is CASSQVSTLSNTGELFF. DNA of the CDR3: TGCGCCAGCAGCCAAGTATCGACCCTCTCGAACACCGGGGAGCTGTTTTTT.

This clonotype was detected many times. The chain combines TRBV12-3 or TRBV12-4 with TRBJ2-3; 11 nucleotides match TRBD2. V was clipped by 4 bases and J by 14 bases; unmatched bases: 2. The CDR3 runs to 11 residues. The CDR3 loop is CASSSGLAGYF. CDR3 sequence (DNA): TGTGCCAGCAGTTCCGGACTAGCGGGGTATTTT.

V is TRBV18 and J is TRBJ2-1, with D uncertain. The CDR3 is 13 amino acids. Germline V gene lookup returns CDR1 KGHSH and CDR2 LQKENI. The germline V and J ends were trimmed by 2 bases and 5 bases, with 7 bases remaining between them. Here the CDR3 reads CASSPLENNEQFF. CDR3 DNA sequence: TGTGCCAGCTCACCATTGGAAAACAATGAGCAGTTCTTC.